The clone carrying this T cell receptor beta chain was seen only a few times. A multiplex PCR was run with 60 Vbeta primers and 13 Jbeta primers. Repertoires were generated with immunoSEQ multiplex PCR, while TCRdb's copy carries only in-frame clones and drops some. Of around 250,000 clones in the sample, around 80% were seen once. The CDR3 loop spans 16 amino acids. Germline CDR1 and CDR2: ENHRY and SYGVKD. V was pared by 6 bases and J by 4 bases, with 13 bases of the junction left unmatched. This entry comes from a study of cytomegalovirus exposure and HLA in healthy donors. V gene TRBV10-3 combines with J gene TRBJ2-7, with TRBD2 matching over 9 bases. The receptor's source is an older woman in good health and CMV-seropositive. Sequences were obtained from PBMCs. CDR3: CAIRASLAGLEYEQYF. The CDR3 region has the DNA TGTGCCATCAGAGCCTCCCTAGCGGGATTAGAATACGAGCAGTACTTC.